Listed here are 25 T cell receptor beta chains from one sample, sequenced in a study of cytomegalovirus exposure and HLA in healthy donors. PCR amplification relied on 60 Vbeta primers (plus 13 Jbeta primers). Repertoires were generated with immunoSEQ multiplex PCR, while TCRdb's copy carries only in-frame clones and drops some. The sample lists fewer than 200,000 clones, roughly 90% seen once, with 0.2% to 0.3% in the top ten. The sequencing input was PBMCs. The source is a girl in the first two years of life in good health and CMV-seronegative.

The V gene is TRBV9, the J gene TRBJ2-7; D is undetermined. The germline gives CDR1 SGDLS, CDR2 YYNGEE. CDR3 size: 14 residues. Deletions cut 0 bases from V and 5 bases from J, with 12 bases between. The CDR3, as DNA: TGTGCCAGCAGCGTAGGGTTACTAAACCACGAGCAGTACTTC. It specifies CASSVGLLNHEQYF.

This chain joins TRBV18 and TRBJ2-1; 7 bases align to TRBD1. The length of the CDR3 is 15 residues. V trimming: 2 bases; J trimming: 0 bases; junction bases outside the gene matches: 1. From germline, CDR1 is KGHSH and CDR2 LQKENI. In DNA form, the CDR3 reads TGTGCCAGCTCACCAGGGACAGTCTCCTACAATGAGCAGTTCTTC. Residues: CASSPGTVSYNEQFF.

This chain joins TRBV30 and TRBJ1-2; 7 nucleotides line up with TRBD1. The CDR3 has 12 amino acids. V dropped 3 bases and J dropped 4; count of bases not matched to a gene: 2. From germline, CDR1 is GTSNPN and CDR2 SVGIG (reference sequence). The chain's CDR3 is CAWRTGSYGYTF. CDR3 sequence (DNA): TGTGCCTGGAGGACAGGGTCCTATGGCTACACCTTC.

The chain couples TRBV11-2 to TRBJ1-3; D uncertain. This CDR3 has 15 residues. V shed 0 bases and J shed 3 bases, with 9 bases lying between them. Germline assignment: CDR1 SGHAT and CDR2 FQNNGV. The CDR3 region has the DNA TGTGCCAGCAGCTTAGAACCGGGGTTTGGAAACACCATATATTTT. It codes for CASSLEPGFGNTIYF.

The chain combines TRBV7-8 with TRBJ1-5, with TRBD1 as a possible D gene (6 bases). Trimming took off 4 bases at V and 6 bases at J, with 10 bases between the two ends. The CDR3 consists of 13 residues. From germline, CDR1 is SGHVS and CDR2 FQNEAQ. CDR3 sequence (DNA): TGTGCCAGCAGCTCCGACAGGACTCAGCCCCAGCATTTT. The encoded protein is CASSSDRTQPQHF.

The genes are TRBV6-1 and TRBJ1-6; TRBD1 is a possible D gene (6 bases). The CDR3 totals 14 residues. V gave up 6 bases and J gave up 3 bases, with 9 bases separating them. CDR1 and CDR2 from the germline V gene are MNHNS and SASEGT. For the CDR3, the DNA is TGTGCCAGCAGACAGGGTGGCTATAATTCACCCCTCCACTTT. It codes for CASRQGGYNSPLHF.

CDR3 sequence reads: CASRQINEKLFF. In nucleotides, the CDR3 is TGTGCCAGCCGACAGATAAATGAAAAACTGTTTTTT. The chain has TRBV2 and TRBJ1-4; TRBD1 is a possible D gene (5 bases). Germline V CDR1 and CDR2: SNHLY, FYNNEI. This CDR3 is built from 12 residues. V was trimmed by 8 bases and J by 5 bases, leaving 9 bases between them.

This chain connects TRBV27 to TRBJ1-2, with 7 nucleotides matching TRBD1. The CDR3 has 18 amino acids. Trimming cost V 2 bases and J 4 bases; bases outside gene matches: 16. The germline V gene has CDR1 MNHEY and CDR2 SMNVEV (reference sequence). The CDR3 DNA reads TGTGCCAGCAGTTTAAGGGCCCCCCGACAGGGTTCCGGCTATGGCTACACCTTC. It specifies CASSLRAPRQGSGYGYTF.

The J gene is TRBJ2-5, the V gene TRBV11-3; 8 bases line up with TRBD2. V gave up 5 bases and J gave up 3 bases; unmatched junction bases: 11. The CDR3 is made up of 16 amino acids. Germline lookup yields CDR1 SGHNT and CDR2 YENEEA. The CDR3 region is CASSRRGGREKETQYF. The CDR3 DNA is TGTGCCAGCAGCCGACGCGGGGGGCGGGAGAAAGAGACCCAGTACTTC.

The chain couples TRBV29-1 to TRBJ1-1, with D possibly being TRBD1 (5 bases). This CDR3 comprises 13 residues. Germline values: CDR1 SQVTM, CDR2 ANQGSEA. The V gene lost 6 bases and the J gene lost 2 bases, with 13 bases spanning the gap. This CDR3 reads CSVGPGFNTEAFF. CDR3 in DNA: TGCAGCGTGGGGCCAGGGTTCAACACTGAAGCTTTCTTT.

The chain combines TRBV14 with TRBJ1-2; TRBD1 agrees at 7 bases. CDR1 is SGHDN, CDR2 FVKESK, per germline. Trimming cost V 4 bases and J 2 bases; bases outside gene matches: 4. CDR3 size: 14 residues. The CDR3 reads CASSRQGSNYGYTF. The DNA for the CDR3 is TGTGCCAGCAGCCGACAGGGCTCGAACTATGGCTACACCTTC.

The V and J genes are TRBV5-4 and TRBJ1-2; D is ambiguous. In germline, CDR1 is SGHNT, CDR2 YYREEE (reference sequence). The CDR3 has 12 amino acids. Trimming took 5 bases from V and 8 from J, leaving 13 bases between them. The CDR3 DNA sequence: TGTGCCAGCAGGAGAACGGAGGAAGGCTACACCTTC. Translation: CASRRTEEGYTF.

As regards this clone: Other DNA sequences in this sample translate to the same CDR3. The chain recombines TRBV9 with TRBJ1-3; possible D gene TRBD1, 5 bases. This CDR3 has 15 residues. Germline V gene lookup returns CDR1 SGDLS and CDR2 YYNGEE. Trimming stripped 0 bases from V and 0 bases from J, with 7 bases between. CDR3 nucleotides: TGTGCCAGCAGCGTAGGGGGCGGCTCTGGAAACACCATATATTTT. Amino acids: CASSVGGGSGNTIYF.

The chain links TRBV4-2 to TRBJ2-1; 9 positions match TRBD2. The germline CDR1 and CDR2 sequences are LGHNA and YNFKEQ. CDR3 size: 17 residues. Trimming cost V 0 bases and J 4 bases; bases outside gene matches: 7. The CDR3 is CASSQDFGGRAYNEQFF. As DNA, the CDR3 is TGTGCCAGCAGCCAAGATTTCGGCGGGAGGGCGTACAATGAGCAGTTCTTC.

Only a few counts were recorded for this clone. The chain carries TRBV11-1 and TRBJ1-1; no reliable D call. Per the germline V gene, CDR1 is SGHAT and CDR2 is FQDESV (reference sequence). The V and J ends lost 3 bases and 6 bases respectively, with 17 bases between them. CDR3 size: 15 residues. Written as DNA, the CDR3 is TGTGCCAGCAGCTTCTTGAGGACGGCGAGGGCTGAAGCTTTCTTT. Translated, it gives CASSFLRTARAEAFF.

This CDR3 reads CASSPSGRDRPQKEQFF. The CDR3 nucleotides are TGTGCCAGCAGTCCTTCGGGTCGGGACAGGCCCCAAAAGGAACAGTTCTTC. V usage is TRBV27 and J usage is TRBJ2-1; 8 bases fit TRBD1. Germline V gene sequence: CDR1 MNHEY, CDR2 SMNVEV (reference sequence). Losses at the gene ends were 5 bases for V and 13 bases for J; bases not matched to a gene: 22. The CDR3 sequence is 17 residues long.

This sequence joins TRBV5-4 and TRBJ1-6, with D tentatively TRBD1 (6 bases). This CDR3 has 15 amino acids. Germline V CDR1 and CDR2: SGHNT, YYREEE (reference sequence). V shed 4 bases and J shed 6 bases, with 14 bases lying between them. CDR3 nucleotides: TGTGCCAGCAGCAGAGGGGTAGGGGGTAATTCACCCCTCCACTTT. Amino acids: CASSRGVGGNSPLHF.

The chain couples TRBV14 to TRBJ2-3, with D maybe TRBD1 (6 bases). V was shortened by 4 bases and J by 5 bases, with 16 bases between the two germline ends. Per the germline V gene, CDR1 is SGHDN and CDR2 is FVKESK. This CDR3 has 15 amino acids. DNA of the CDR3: TGTGCCAGCAGCCGACTACTAGGGGGTGTAGATACGCAGTATTTT. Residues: CASSRLLGGVDTQYF.

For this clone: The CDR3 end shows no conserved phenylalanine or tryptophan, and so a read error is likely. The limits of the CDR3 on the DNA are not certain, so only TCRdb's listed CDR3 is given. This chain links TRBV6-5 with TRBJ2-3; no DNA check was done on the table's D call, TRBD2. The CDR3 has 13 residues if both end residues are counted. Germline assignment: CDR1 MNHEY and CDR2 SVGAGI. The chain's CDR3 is CASSYSLAGGPSA.

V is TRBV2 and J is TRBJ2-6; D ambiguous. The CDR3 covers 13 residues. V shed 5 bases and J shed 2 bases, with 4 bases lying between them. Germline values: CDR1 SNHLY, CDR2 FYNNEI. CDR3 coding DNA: TGTGCCAGCAGTCAAACTGGGGCCAACGTCCTGACTTTC. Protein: CASSQTGANVLTF.

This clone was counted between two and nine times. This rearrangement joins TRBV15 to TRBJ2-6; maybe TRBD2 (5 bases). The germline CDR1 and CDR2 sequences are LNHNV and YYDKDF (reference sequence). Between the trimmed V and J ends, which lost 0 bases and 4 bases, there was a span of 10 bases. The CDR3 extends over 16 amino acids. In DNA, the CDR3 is TGTGCCACCAGCAGAGATAGGGAGACCGGGGCCAACGTCCTGACTTTC. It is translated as CATSRDRETGANVLTF. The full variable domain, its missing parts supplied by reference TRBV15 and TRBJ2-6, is DAMVIQNPRYQVTQFGKPVTLSCSQTLNHNVMYWYQQKSSQAPKLLFHYYDKDFNNEADTPDNFQSRRPNTSFCFLDIRSPGLGDTAMYLCATSRDRETGANVLTFGAGSRLTVL.

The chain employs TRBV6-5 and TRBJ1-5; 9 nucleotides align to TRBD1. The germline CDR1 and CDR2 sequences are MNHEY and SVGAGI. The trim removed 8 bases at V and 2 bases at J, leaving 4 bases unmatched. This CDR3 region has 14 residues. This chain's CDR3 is CASARDRGNQPQHF. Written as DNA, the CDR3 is TGTGCCAGCGCTCGGGACAGGGGCAATCAGCCCCAGCATTTT.

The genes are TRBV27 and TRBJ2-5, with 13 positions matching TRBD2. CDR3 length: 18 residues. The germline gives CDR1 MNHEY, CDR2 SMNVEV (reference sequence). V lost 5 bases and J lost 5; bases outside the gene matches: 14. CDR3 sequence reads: CASSPDGLAGVKAETQYF. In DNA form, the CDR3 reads TGTGCCAGCAGTCCTGACGGACTAGCGGGGGTAAAGGCGGAGACCCAGTACTTC.

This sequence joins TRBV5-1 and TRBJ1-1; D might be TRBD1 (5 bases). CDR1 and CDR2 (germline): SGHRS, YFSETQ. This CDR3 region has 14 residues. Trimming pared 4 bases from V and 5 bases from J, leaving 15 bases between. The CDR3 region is CASSAGGSGTEAFF. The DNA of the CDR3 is TGCGCCAGCAGCGCCGGGGGGTCTGGTACTGAAGCTTTCTTT.

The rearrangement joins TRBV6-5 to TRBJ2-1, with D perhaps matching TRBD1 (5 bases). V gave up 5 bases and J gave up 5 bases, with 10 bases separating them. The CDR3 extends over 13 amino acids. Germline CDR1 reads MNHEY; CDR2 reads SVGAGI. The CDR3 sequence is CASSPDSDNEQFF. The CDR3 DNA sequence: TGTGCCAGCAGTCCTGACAGCGACAATGAGCAGTTCTTC.